These 30 T cell receptor beta chains originate from one sample sequenced in a study of post-analysis software for immune sequencing data. Regarding the study as a whole: Patients used about 5 TRBV segments, including TRBV5-6, TRBV5-1 and TRBV20-1, more often than controls.

cDNA libraries of TCR beta carried unique molecular identifiers. In TCRdb, the PCR reads were re-called with MiXCR into one record per CDR3 protein. Among fewer than 850,000 distinct CDR3 sequences, 25% to 30% were seen once, and the ten largest hold 0.55% to 0.65%. Their antigens remain unidentified. Sample: blood. Receptors originate from a girl between 10 and 17 years old with multiple sclerosis.

This clonotype came up a few times. The chain couples TRBV6-2 or TRBV6-3 to TRBJ2-5, with D unresolved. V was pared by 6 bases and J by 8 bases, with 13 bases between. CDR1 and CDR2 (germline): MNHEY, SVGEGT. The length of the CDR3 is 12 residues. The CDR3 region is CASSSRTETQYF. As DNA, the CDR3 is TGTGCCAGCAGCTCCCGAACAGAAACCCAGTACTTC.

Only a few counts were recorded for this clonotype. The chain uses TRBV5-1 and TRBJ2-5; 9 bases match TRBD1. The CDR3 spans 16 residues. In germline, CDR1 is SGHRS, CDR2 YFSETQ. After removal of 4 bases from V and 6 bases from J, the junction contained 13 bases not matched to a gene. The CDR3 DNA is TGCGCCAGCAGCCACACCGGGACAGGGTGGATAAAGACCCAGTACTTC. Amino acid sequence: CASSHTGTGWIKTQYF.

The chain combines TRBV18 with TRBJ1-1, with TRBD1 matching 7 bases. The CDR3 is 15 amino acids. V gave up 1 base and J gave up 5 bases; unmatched junction bases: 7. Per germline, CDR1 KGHSH and CDR2 LQKENI. CDR3 bases: TGTGCCAGCTCACCACTTTCTCAGGGGGGGACTGAAGCTTTCTTT. Translating gives CASSPLSQGGTEAFF. The entire variable domain, with the rest obtained from reference TRBV18 and TRBJ1-1, is as follows: NAGVMQNPRHLVRRRGQEARLRCSPMKGHSHVYWYRQLPEEGLKFMVYLQKENIIDESGMPKERFSAEFPKEGPSILRIQQVVRGDSAAYFCASSPLSQGGTEAFFGQGTRLTVV.

This clonotype was counted a few times. This sequence joins TRBV7-2 and TRBJ2-7; D might be TRBD1 or TRBD2, each matching 5 bases. Germline V gene data show CDR1 as SGHTA and CDR2 as FQGNSA. V shed 5 bases and J shed 1 base, with 12 bases lying between them. The CDR3 has 14 residues. CDR3 coding DNA: TGTGCCAGCAGCACGGGACCGAGTTCCTACGAGCAGTACTTC. As protein: CASSTGPSSYEQYF.

This clonotype has only a few counts. This rearrangement joins TRBV5-1 to TRBJ2-2; the match to TRBD1 covers 7 bases. With V trimmed by 2 bases and J by 4 bases, 5 bases remained unmatched. This CDR3 has 15 amino acids. In germline, CDR1 is SGHRS, CDR2 YFSETQ. CDR3 DNA: TGCGCCAGCAGCTTCGACAGGGTAGGCACCGGGGAGCTGTTTTTT. Its translation: CASSFDRVGTGELFF.

J is TRBJ2-1 and V is TRBV5-1; the match to TRBD2 covers 14 bases. The CDR3 runs to 18 residues. Losses at the gene ends were 0 bases for V and 3 bases for J; bases not matched to a gene: 5. Germline lookup yields CDR1 SGHRS and CDR2 YFSETQ. The CDR3 here is CASSLARLAGGYYNEQFF. CDR3 sequence (DNA): TGCGCCAGCAGCTTGGCCCGACTAGCGGGAGGGTACTACAATGAGCAGTTCTTC. The variable domain in full, with the rest retrieved from reference TRBV5-1 and TRBJ2-1, is KAGVTQTPRYLIKTRGQQVTLSCSPISGHRSVSWYQQTPGQGLQFLFEYFSETQRNKGNFPGRFSGRQFSNSRSEMNVSTLELGDSALYLCASSLARLAGGYYNEQFFGPGTRLTVL.

This sequence joins TRBV4-3 and TRBJ2-1; no clear D. Trimming took 0 bases from V and 0 from J, leaving 9 bases between them. The CDR3 totals 16 residues. Germline CDR1 reads LGHNA; CDR2 reads YSLEER. The CDR3 DNA sequence: TGCGCCAGCAGCCAAGATCGCCTCCCCTCCTACAATGAGCAGTTCTTC. Amino acids: CASSQDRLPSYNEQFF.

This clonotype came up a few times. The chain links TRBV12-3 or TRBV12-4 to TRBJ1-2, with D uncertain. With 6 bases removed from V and 2 bases from J, the gap between germline ends came to 10 bases. This CDR3 comprises 13 residues. The CDR3 DNA follows: TGTGCCAGCAGCCCGACAAAAAACTATGGCTACACCTTC. The encoded protein is CASSPTKNYGYTF.

The CDR3 loop is CASGATENYGYTF. The CDR3 DNA reads TGTGCCAGCGGTGCGACGGAAAACTATGGCTACACCTTC. The chain joins TRBV12-3 or TRBV12-4 to TRBJ1-2, with D unresolved. The V end was cut by 8 bases, the J end by 2 bases, with 12 bases between. The CDR3 is made up of 13 amino acids.

J is TRBJ2-3 and V is TRBV7-9; D remains ambiguous. V gave up 2 bases and J gave up 0 bases, with 6 bases separating them. There are 14 residues in the CDR3. Germline-derived CDR1 and CDR2 are SEHNR and FQNEAQ (reference sequence). This CDR3 is CASSLIKSTDTQYF. As DNA, the CDR3 is TGTGCCAGCAGCTTAATTAAGAGCACAGATACGCAGTATTTT.

The chain employs TRBV6-2 or TRBV6-3 and TRBJ2-1, with 10 bases identical to TRBD2. J was trimmed by 4 bases and V by 0 bases; bases with no gene match: 6. The germline V gene encodes CDR1 MNHEY and CDR2 SVGEGT. The CDR3 totals 17 residues. The CDR3 region has the DNA TGTGCCAGCAGTTACTCTCGGACTAGCGGTAGATACAATGAGCAGTTCTTC. This codes for CASSYSRTSGRYNEQFF.

This clonotype has only a few counts. The chain carries TRBV7-9 and TRBJ2-7; D gene ambiguous. V was shortened by 6 bases and J by 5 bases, with 14 bases between the two germline ends. CDR1 SEHNR and CDR2 FQNEAQ come from the germline V gene (reference sequence). The CDR3 is 13 residues long. The CDR3 region has the DNA TGTGCCAGCAGTTGGGCCCCAGACCACGAGCAGTACTTC. This sequence encodes CASSWAPDHEQYF.

The V call is TRBV20-1, the J call TRBJ2-1; no definite D call. The J call may be mistaken, given a closer DNA end match to TRBJ2-7. The length of the CDR3 is 16 residues. Germline V gives CDR1 DFQATT, CDR2 SNEGSKA (reference sequence). The CDR3 loop reads CSARYGLVGPHNEQYF. The DNA for the CDR3 is TGCAGTGCTAGATACGGCCTAGTAGGGCCCCACAATGAGCAGTACTTC.

This clonotype was observed a few times. This chain joins TRBV6-5 and TRBJ1-2; D might be TRBD1 (5 bases). The CDR3 totals 14 residues. The germline V gene encodes CDR1 MNHEY and CDR2 SVGAGI. The V and J ends lost 0 bases and 6 bases respectively, with 11 bases between them. The CDR3 DNA reads as TGTGCCAGCAGTTACTCGATAGGGGCCCATGGCTACACCTTC. This encodes CASSYSIGAHGYTF.

This clonotype was found once. The chain is built from TRBV6-5 and TRBJ2-3; D ambiguous. This CDR3 spans 16 amino acids. Germline V gives CDR1 MNHEY, CDR2 SVGAGI. The ends were cut back, 0 bases at V and 5 bases at J, with 15 bases in the middle. CDR3 sequence reads: CASSYSSIASVDTQYF. As DNA, the CDR3 is TGTGCCAGCAGTTACTCGTCGATAGCCTCGGTAGATACGCAGTATTTT.

The genes are TRBV29-1 and TRBJ2-7; D ambiguous. The J call is doubtful: the DNA matches TRBJ2-5 better. This CDR3 has 13 residues. Germline V gives CDR1 SQVTM, CDR2 ANQGSEA. This CDR3 is CSVEDSTWETQYF. CDR3 in DNA: TGCAGCGTTGAAGACAGTACCTGGGAGACCCAGTACTTC.

This clonotype was counted between two and nine times. The chain has TRBV12-3 or TRBV12-4 and TRBJ2-3; 10 bases are shared with TRBD2. V lost 5 bases and J lost 2; bases outside the gene matches: 13. The CDR3 covers 18 residues. CDR3 region: CASSPGTSVPLITDTQYF. The CDR3 DNA reads TGTGCCAGCAGTCCGGGGACTAGCGTACCACTTATCACAGATACGCAGTATTTT.

This clonotype has a count of ten or more. The chain couples TRBV29-1 to TRBJ2-1; no reliable D call. V lost 2 bases and J lost 6, with 8 bases in between. From germline, CDR1 is SQVTM and CDR2 ANQGSEA. The CDR3 length is 12 residues. The CDR3 DNA sequence: TGCAGCGTTGAACCGCTCTCCAATGAGCAGTTCTTC. Translating it yields CSVEPLSNEQFF.

The genes are TRBV20-1 and TRBJ2-7; 7 nucleotides align to TRBD1. Germline CDR1 reads DFQATT; CDR2 reads SNEGSKA (reference sequence). The CDR3 is 14 amino acids. V gave up 6 bases and J gave up 10 bases; unmatched junction bases: 18. In DNA, the CDR3 is TGCAGTGCAAGATCACTCAGTACAGGGGAAGGACAGTACTTC. It is translated as CSARSLSTGEGQYF.

The V gene is TRBV27, the J gene TRBJ2-2; no clear D gene. Trimming stripped 5 bases from V and 0 bases from J, with 10 bases between. Per the germline V gene, CDR1 is MNHEY and CDR2 is SMNVEV (reference sequence). This CDR3 contains 15 residues. The CDR3 bases are TGTGCCAGCAGTAGCCGGGCTCCGAACACCGGGGAGCTGTTTTTT. Translating gives CASSSRAPNTGELFF.

There are a few counts of this clonotype. V usage is TRBV3-1 and J usage is TRBJ2-3, with D unclear. The CDR3 spans 13 residues. Germline V CDR1 and CDR2: LGHDT, YNNKEL (reference sequence). The V end was cut by 4 bases, the J end by 3 bases, with 8 bases between. The CDR3 loop is CASSPLPTDTQYF. The DNA of the CDR3 is TGTGCCAGCAGCCCACTTCCGACAGATACGCAGTATTTT.

This clonotype was detected a few times. V is TRBV4-1 and J is TRBJ1-1; D gene uncertain. V was clipped by 0 bases and J by 1 base, with 12 bases between them. This CDR3 spans 16 amino acids. The germline CDR1 and CDR2 sequences are MGHRA and YSYEKL. The CDR3 bases are TGCGCCAGCAGCCAAGAGTGGGAGGGCCCGAACACTGAAGCTTTCTTT. Protein sequence: CASSQEWEGPNTEAFF.

This clonotype has just a few counts. The CDR3 does not close with the conserved phenylalanine or tryptophan, likely indicating a read error. This rearrangement joins TRBV7-2 to TRBJ2-4; D is ambiguous. The V end was cut by 4 bases, the J end by 0 bases, with 10 bases between. Germline CDR1 is SGHTA and CDR2 is FQGNSA. This CDR3 spans 15 amino acids. Here the CDR3 DNA reads TGTGCCAGCAGCTCTCCAGTGATAGCCAAAAACATTCAGTACTTA. This gives the protein CASSSPVIAKNIQYL.

The chain combines TRBV7-9 with TRBJ2-5; D unclear. Germline CDR1 SEHNR, CDR2 FQNEAQ (reference sequence). The CDR3 runs to 12 residues. V shed 7 bases and J shed 0 bases, with 6 bases lying between them. CDR3 loop: CASNLNQETQYF. CDR3 nucleotides: TGTGCCAGCAACCTAAACCAAGAGACCCAGTACTTC.

The rearrangement uses TRBV29-1 and TRBJ2-6; D tentatively fits TRBD1 or TRBD2 (5 bases each). Germline assignment: CDR1 SQVTM and CDR2 ANQGSEA. The ends were cut back, 5 bases at V and 2 bases at J, with 10 bases in the middle. The length of the CDR3 is 14 residues. The chain's CDR3 is CSVLRGTGANVLTF. CDR3 DNA sequence: TGCAGCGTTCTGAGGGGCACTGGGGCCAACGTCCTGACTTTC. The full variable domain, completed using reference TRBV29-1 and TRBJ2-6, is SAVISQKPSRDICQRGTSLTIQCQVDSQVTMMFWYRQQPGQSLTLIATANQGSEATYESGFVIDKFPISRPNLTFSTLTVSNMSPEDSSIYLCSVLRGTGANVLTFGAGSRLTVL.

This chain links TRBV7-2 with TRBJ2-6; 9 nucleotides align to TRBD1. The CDR3 length is 15 residues. CDR1 and CDR2 (germline): SGHTA, FQGNSA. The V gene end was trimmed by 5 bases and the J gene end by 3 bases; junction bases not matched to a gene: 2. CDR3 in DNA: TGTGCCAGCAGCGACAGGGGGGGTGGGGCCAACGTCCTGACTTTC. Translation: CASSDRGGGANVLTF.

This clonotype was observed a single time. The J gene is TRBJ2-3, the V gene TRBV7-9; a weak D match, TRBD1 (5 bases). The CDR3 has 14 residues. Trimming left V 7 bases short and J 3 bases short, with 14 bases between. CDR1 and CDR2 from the germline V gene are SEHNR and FQNEAQ (reference sequence). The CDR3 DNA follows: TGTGCCAGCACCAGGGCCAGAGATACAGATACGCAGTATTTT. Translated, it gives CASTRARDTDTQYF.

The J gene is TRBJ2-1, the V gene TRBV10-3, with D perhaps TRBD2 (7 bases). In germline, CDR1 is ENHRY, CDR2 SYGVKD. V lost 6 bases, J lost 9 bases, and 12 bases lay in between. The CDR3 is 12 amino acids. The CDR3 spells CAISGGGGEQFF. The CDR3 DNA sequence: TGTGCCATCAGCGGAGGGGGGGGTGAGCAGTTCTTC.

This clonotype appeared a few times. This chain joins TRBV5-1 and TRBJ1-2; D unclear. Trimming stripped 0 bases from V and 8 bases from J, with 14 bases between. The CDR3 runs 14 residues. Germline CDR1 is SGHRS and CDR2 is YFSETQ. CDR3: CASSLDRAGGGYTF. The CDR3 bases are TGCGCCAGCAGCTTGGATCGCGCAGGAGGCGGCTACACCTTC.

This rearrangement joins TRBV29-1 to TRBJ2-5; the D gene is possibly TRBD1 (6 bases). V was trimmed by 7 bases and J by 1 base, leaving 13 bases between them. Germline V lookup: CDR1 SQVTM, CDR2 ANQGSEA. The CDR3 is made up of 13 amino acids. The CDR3 DNA reads TGCAGCGCGGCGCGACAGGCCCAAGAGACCCAGTACTTC. Translated, it gives CSAARQAQETQYF.